The rows below give T cell receptor beta chains drawn from one sample of a study of OX40 agonist ivuxolimab in advanced cancers. Using immunoSEQ multiplex PCR, the repertoire was profiled, and TCRdb retains in-frame clones only, with some absent. The sample has tens of thousands of clones; 85% to 95% are singletons. Sequenced material: CD4+ or CD8+ T cells sorted from blood, taken in a trial of the OX40 agonist ivuxolimab. These receptors were obtained from an adult with an advanced solid tumor such as melanoma, head and neck, liver or kidney cancer. The CDR3 runs from the conserved cysteine through the conserved F or W. The D gene is left open where the match is weak. Clone sizes are given selectively: once, few, many, or a class where the clone is expanded.

abundance: NA
j_gene: TRBJ1-3
v_gene: TRBV12-5
d_gene: TRBD1
CDR3nt: TGTGCTAGTGGTTTGGCAGGGGGCCACACCATATATTTT
CDR3aa: CASGLAGGHTIYF

abundance: once
j_gene: TRBJ1-6
v_gene: TRBV5-8
d_gene: NA
CDR3nt: TGTGCCAGCAGCCCCATCTTCGACCGGAATTCACCCCTCCACTTT
CDR3aa: CASSPIFDRNSPLHF

abundance: NA
j_gene: TRBJ1-4
v_gene: TRBV18
d_gene: NA
CDR3nt: TGTGCCAGCTCTCCACAGGGAACTAATGAAAAACTGTTTTTT
CDR3aa: CASSPQGTNEKLFF

abundance: NA
j_gene: TRBJ2-3
v_gene: TRBV9
d_gene: TRBD2
CDR3nt: TGTGCCAGCAGCGTGGCTAGCGGGAGTTCAGATACGCAGTATTTT
CDR3aa: CASSVASGSSDTQYF

abundance: once
j_gene: TRBJ2-1
v_gene: TRBV4-2
d_gene: NA
CDR3nt: TGTGCCAGCAGCCGAAAGAGAGGGGGGTACAATGAGCAGTTCTTC
CDR3aa: CASSRKRGGYNEQFF

abundance: NA
j_gene: TRBJ2-5
v_gene: TRBV18
d_gene: NA
CDR3nt: TGTGCCAGCTCACCGTTAAAAGAGACCCAGTACTTC
CDR3aa: CASSPLKETQYF

abundance: NA
j_gene: TRBJ1-2
v_gene: TRBV6-1
d_gene: TRBD1
CDR3nt: TGTGCCAGCAGTGAAGTCCGACAGGGGGCGGGGGGCTACACCTTC
CDR3aa: CASSEVRQGAGGYTF

abundance: NA
j_gene: TRBJ1-2
v_gene: TRBV18
d_gene: NA
CDR3nt: TGTGCCAGCTCACCGTGGACGGACTATGGCTACACCTTC
CDR3aa: CASSPWTDYGYTF

abundance: NA
j_gene: TRBJ2-2
v_gene: TRBV27
d_gene: NA
CDR3nt: TGTGCCAGCAGTTTATCGGGGCGAAGCACCGGGGAGCTGTTTTTT
CDR3aa: CASSLSGRSTGELFF

abundance: NA
j_gene: TRBJ1-4
v_gene: TRBV5-1
d_gene: NA
CDR3nt: TGCGCCAGCAGATCTGGGGCGACCGAAAAACTGTTTTTT
CDR3aa: CASRSGATEKLFF

abundance: NA
j_gene: TRBJ2-3
v_gene: TRBV2
d_gene: TRBD2
CDR3nt: TGTGCCAGCACTTCCCTAGCGGGAGGCACAGATACGCAGTATTTT
CDR3aa: CASTSLAGGTDTQYF

abundance: NA
j_gene: TRBJ1-2
v_gene: TRBV9
d_gene: NA
CDR3nt: TGTGCCAGCAGCGTTTCCGGCGGAGGCTACACCTTC
CDR3aa: CASSVSGGGYTF

abundance: NA
j_gene: TRBJ1-1
v_gene: TRBV10-3
d_gene: NA
CDR3nt: TGTGCCATCACCCGGACGGTCAACACTGAAGCTTTCTTT
CDR3aa: CAITRTVNTEAFF

abundance: once
j_gene: TRBJ1-1
v_gene: TRBV5-1
d_gene: TRBD1
CDR3nt: TGCGCCAGCAGACGGGACAGGGGCGATTTGAACACTGAAGCTTTCTTT
CDR3aa: CASRRDRGDLNTEAFF

abundance: once
j_gene: TRBJ1-6
v_gene: TRBV19
d_gene: NA
CDR3nt: TGTGCCAGTAAGCCCGGACGTAACAACAATAATTCACCCCTCCACTTT
CDR3aa: CASKPGRNNNNSPLHF

abundance: medium-sized
j_gene: TRBJ1-1
v_gene: TRBV28
d_gene: NA
CDR3nt: TGTGCCAGCAGTACGGCCCCTATTGGGGCGGGATTTAACACTGAAGCTTTCTTT
CDR3aa: CASSTAPIGAGFNTEAFF

abundance: NA
j_gene: TRBJ1-5
v_gene: TRBV28
d_gene: NA
CDR3nt: TGTGCCAGCAGTCCTCCTGTGACCCCAGGTCAGCCCCAGCATTTT
CDR3aa: CASSPPVTPGQPQHF

abundance: many
j_gene: TRBJ2-1
v_gene: TRBV20-1
d_gene: NA
CDR3nt: TGCAGTGCTTATCGTAACAATGAGCAGTTCTTC
CDR3aa: CSAYRNNEQFF

abundance: NA
j_gene: TRBJ2-4
v_gene: TRBV27
d_gene: TRBD2
CDR3nt: TGTGCCAGCAGTCTTCGAGCGGGAGTCAAAAACATTCAGTACTTC
CDR3aa: CASSLRAGVKNIQYF

abundance: NA
j_gene: TRBJ2-5
v_gene: TRBV7-3
d_gene: TRBD1
CDR3nt: TGTGCCAGCAGCTTAACCGGGGCAGGGGGAGAGGCAAGAGAGACCCAGTACTTC
CDR3aa: CASSLTGAGGEARETQYF

abundance: NA
j_gene: TRBJ2-6
v_gene: TRBV19
d_gene: NA
CDR3nt: TGTGCCAGTTTGGGTGGCGAAGCTGGGGCCAACGTCCTGACTTTC
CDR3aa: CASLGGEAGANVLTF

abundance: few
j_gene: TRBJ1-2
v_gene: TRBV19
d_gene: NA
CDR3nt: TGTGCCAGCAGACAGGATGGGGGCTACACCTTC
CDR3aa: CASRQDGGYTF

abundance: NA
j_gene: TRBJ2-1
v_gene: TRBV12-5
d_gene: NA
CDR3nt: TGTGCTAGTGGTTTGCGGGCTCATGAGCAGTTCTTC
CDR3aa: CASGLRAHEQFF

abundance: NA
j_gene: TRBJ2-7
v_gene: TRBV4-2
d_gene: TRBD1
CDR3nt: TGTGCCAGCCGCCCAACCGGGACAGGGGGCAACGAGCAGTACTTC
CDR3aa: CASRPTGTGGNEQYF

abundance: NA
j_gene: TRBJ2-7
v_gene: TRBV6-1
d_gene: NA
CDR3nt: TGTGCCAGCAGTGAAAGCAGGGACCGCGAGCAGTACTTC
CDR3aa: CASSESRDREQYF

abundance: NA
j_gene: TRBJ2-7
v_gene: TRBV5-6
d_gene: NA
CDR3nt: TGTGCCAGCAGCCGGAGGTCCTACGAGCAGTACTTC
CDR3aa: CASSRRSYEQYF

abundance: NA
j_gene: TRBJ1-4
v_gene: TRBV2
d_gene: NA
CDR3nt: TGTGCCAGCAGTCGTAAGACTGGGATTAATGAAAAACTGTTTTTT
CDR3aa: CASSRKTGINEKLFF

abundance: NA
j_gene: TRBJ2-7
v_gene: TRBV18
d_gene: TRBD1
CDR3nt: TGTGCCAGCTCACCAGCCGCCCCGGGACAGCCCTACGAGCAGTACTTC
CDR3aa: CASSPAAPGQPYEQYF

abundance: once
j_gene: TRBJ2-3
v_gene: TRBV30
d_gene: TRBD2
CDR3nt: TGTGCCTGGAAACTAGCGGGGTTCACAGATACGCAGTATTTT
CDR3aa: CAWKLAGFTDTQYF

abundance: NA
j_gene: TRBJ1-2
v_gene: TRBV28
d_gene: TRBD1
CDR3nt: TGTGCCAGCAGTTTAAACCGGGACAGGGCCCGGAATCGCTATGGCTACACCTTC
CDR3aa: CASSLNRDRARNRYGYTF

abundance: NA
j_gene: TRBJ2-1
v_gene: TRBV28
d_gene: TRBD1
CDR3nt: TGTGCCAGCAGTTTGACAGGGGATGAGCAGTTCTTC
CDR3aa: CASSLTGDEQFF

abundance: NA
j_gene: TRBJ2-7
v_gene: TRBV6-1
d_gene: NA
CDR3nt: TGTGCCAGCGTCCAGACGATGTCCTACGAGCAGTACTTC
CDR3aa: CASVQTMSYEQYF

abundance: NA
j_gene: TRBJ2-5
v_gene: TRBV10-3
d_gene: NA
CDR3nt: TGTGCCACCTCACCCGGGGAGACCCAGTACTTC
CDR3aa: CATSPGETQYF

abundance: NA
j_gene: TRBJ2-7
v_gene: TRBV7-9
d_gene: TRBD2
CDR3nt: TGTGCCAGCAGCCCCGCCGGGACTAGCGGGAGTCTCTACGAGCAGTACTTC
CDR3aa: CASSPAGTSGSLYEQYF

abundance: NA
j_gene: TRBJ1-3
v_gene: TRBV27
d_gene: NA
CDR3nt: TGTGCCAGCTGGGGGAGGGGCGCGGGCTCTGGAAACACCATATATTTT
CDR3aa: CASWGRGAGSGNTIYF

abundance: NA
j_gene: TRBJ2-3
v_gene: TRBV6-1
d_gene: NA
CDR3nt: TGTGCCAGCAGTGAAGTTAATAGCGCAGATACGCAGTATTTT
CDR3aa: CASSEVNSADTQYF

abundance: once
j_gene: TRBJ2-1
v_gene: TRBV7-2
d_gene: TRBD2
CDR3nt: TGTGCCAGCAGCTTTCCCGGGACTAGCGCATATGAGCAGTTCTTC
CDR3aa: CASSFPGTSAYEQFF

abundance: once
j_gene: TRBJ1-4
v_gene: TRBV5-1
d_gene: NA
CDR3nt: TGCGCCAGCAGCTTGGTCGGGGCAGGCATAAATGAAAAACTGTTTTTT
CDR3aa: CASSLVGAGINEKLFF

abundance: NA
j_gene: TRBJ1-1
v_gene: TRBV19
d_gene: NA
CDR3nt: TGTGCCAGTAGCTTCGGCAGGAACACTGAAGCTTTCTTT
CDR3aa: CASSFGRNTEAFF

abundance: NA
j_gene: TRBJ2-5
v_gene: TRBV4-3
d_gene: TRBD2
CDR3nt: TGCGCCAGCAGCCGCCTAGCGGGAGGTGGAGAGACCCAGTACTTC
CDR3aa: CASSRLAGGGETQYF